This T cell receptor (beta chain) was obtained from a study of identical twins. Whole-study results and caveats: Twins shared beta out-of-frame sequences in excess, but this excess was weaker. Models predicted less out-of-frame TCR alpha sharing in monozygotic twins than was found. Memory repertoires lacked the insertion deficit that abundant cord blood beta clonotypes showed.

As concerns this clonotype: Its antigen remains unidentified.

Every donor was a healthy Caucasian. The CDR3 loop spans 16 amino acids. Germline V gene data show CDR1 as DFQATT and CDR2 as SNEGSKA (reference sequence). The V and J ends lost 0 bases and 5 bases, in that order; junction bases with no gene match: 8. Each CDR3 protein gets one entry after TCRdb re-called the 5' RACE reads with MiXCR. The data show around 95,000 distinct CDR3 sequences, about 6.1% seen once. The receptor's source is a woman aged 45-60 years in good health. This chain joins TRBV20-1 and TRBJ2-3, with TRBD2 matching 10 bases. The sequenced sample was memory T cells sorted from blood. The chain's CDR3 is CSARDPLAGEGDTQYF. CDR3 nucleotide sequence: TGCAGTGCTAGAGATCCCCTAGCGGGAGAAGGAGATACGCAGTATTTT.